These 27 T cell receptor beta chains were all obtained from the same sample, sequenced in a study of T cells expressing NK-cell markers. TCRdb reprocessed the 5' RACE reads and stores each CDR3 protein as one record, lacking DNA. In total, the table holds a few hundred thousand distinct CDR3 sequences. The sequenced material came from blood T cells: a sorted CD56 or NKG2C T cell subset, CD4+ or CD8+ T cells, or bulk PBMC T cells (not recorded which). These receptors were collected from a woman in her 50s in good health.

This chain links TRBV11-2 with TRBJ1-2. The germline CDR1 and CDR2 sequences are SGHAT and FQNNGV. CDR3 length: 11 residues. This CDR3 reads CASSFRDGYTF.

The rearrangement links TRBV5-4 to TRBJ2-1; as DNA is missing, the TRBD1 call by TCRdb cannot be tested. Germline V lookup: CDR1 SGHNT, CDR2 YYREEE (reference sequence). This CDR3 comprises 15 residues. CDR3 loop: CASSLEVGGNNEQFF.

The chain combines TRBV3-1 with TRBJ1-1. The CDR3 is made up of 14 amino acids. The germline V gene encodes CDR1 LGHDT and CDR2 YNNKEL (reference sequence). The chain's CDR3 is CASSQGRTDLEAFF.

This chain uses TRBV11-2 with TRBJ2-1; without DNA, the TCRdb call of TRBD2 cannot be checked. Germline CDR1 reads SGHAT; CDR2 reads FQNNGV. CDR3 length: 17 residues. This chain's CDR3 is CASSLERGGRRYNEQFF. Using reference TRBV11-2 and TRBJ2-1 for the parts outside the CDR3, the full variable domain is EAGVAQSPRYKIIEKRQSVAFWCNPISGHATLYWYQQILGQGPKLLIQFQNNGVVDDSQLPKDRFSAERLKGVDSTLKIQPAKLEDSAVYLCASSLERGGRRYNEQFFGPGTRLTVL.

CDR3 loop: CASSLEGLAGGQETQYF. V usage is TRBV12-3 or TRBV12-4 and J usage is TRBJ2-5; there is no DNA to check the TCRdb D call of TRBD2. CDR3 length: 17 residues.

This chain links TRBV6-5 with TRBJ1-2; TCRdb designates TRBD1, a call that cannot be tested without DNA. The germline gives CDR1 MNHEY, CDR2 SVGAGI. There are 14 residues in the CDR3. CDR3 sequence reads: CATMGVDREHGYTF.

The J gene is TRBJ2-4, the V gene TRBV7-8; without DNA, the TCRdb call of TRBD2 cannot be checked. This CDR3 spans 14 amino acids. Per germline, CDR1 SGHVS and CDR2 FQNEAQ. CDR3 region: CASSSDSLQHIQYF. The whole variable domain, filled in from reference TRBV7-8 and TRBJ2-4, reads GAGVSQSPRYKVAKRGQDVALRCDPISGHVSLFWYQQALGQGPEFLTYFQNEAQLDKSGLPSDRFFAERPEGSVSTLKIQRTQQEDSAVYLCASSSDSLQHIQYFGAGTRLSVL.

This chain links TRBV29-1 with TRBJ2-1; TCRdb gives TRBD1 as the D gene, but with no DNA this cannot be confirmed. The length of the CDR3 is 13 residues. Germline V lookup: CDR1 SQVTM, CDR2 ANQGSEA. The CDR3 loop is CSGNRAPYNEQFF.

CDR3 amino acids: CASSQSAGTAPNEQYF. This rearrangement joins TRBV16 to TRBJ2-7; the TCRdb call, TRBD1, lacks DNA for checking. There are 16 residues in the CDR3. Germline assignment: CDR1 KGHSY and CDR2 FQNENV.

V and J are TRBV5-1 and TRBJ1-2; TCRdb outputs TRBD1, but without DNA this stays unchecked. The CDR3 totals 12 residues. The germline CDR1 and CDR2 sequences are SGHRS and YFSETQ. CDR3 region: CASSKSGEGYTF.

The chain has TRBV5-1 and TRBJ1-1; the TCRdb D gene call, TRBD1, has no DNA to confirm it. CDR3 size: 13 residues. The germline CDR1 and CDR2 sequences are SGHRS and YFSETQ. This CDR3 is CASTGGQNTEAFF.

This chain joins TRBV4-1 and TRBJ1-6. CDR3 length: 15 residues. Germline V gene sequence: CDR1 MGHRA, CDR2 YSYEKL. CDR3 region: CASSPTNVWDSPLHF.

The rearrangement uses TRBV24-1 and TRBJ2-1; TCRdb's D call, TRBD1, is unchecked because there is no DNA. This CDR3 spans 16 amino acids. Germline CDR1 reads KGHDR; CDR2 reads SFDVKD. The CDR3 loop is CATSDTGQGGGNEQFF.

The chain joins TRBV5-6 to TRBJ1-3. The germline CDR1 and CDR2 sequences are SGHDT and YYEEEE. There are 15 residues in the CDR3. The CDR3 spells CASSLGGSAGNTIYF.

The chain combines TRBV3-1 with TRBJ1-2; with no DNA, the TCRdb D assignment of TRBD1 cannot be verified. There are 16 residues in the CDR3. CDR1 is LGHDT and CDR2 is YNNKEL in the germline V gene (reference sequence). CDR3: CASSRNDGTGWKGYTF.

The chain is built from TRBV15 and TRBJ1-1; TCRdb picks TRBD1, but there is no DNA to check that call. Germline V gene data show CDR1 as LNHNV and CDR2 as YYDKDF (reference sequence). The CDR3 totals 13 residues. The CDR3 loop reads CATSGQGATEAFF.

The chain links TRBV12-3 or TRBV12-4 to TRBJ2-2; the TCRdb call, TRBD2, lacks DNA for checking. The CDR3 totals 13 residues. CDR3 region: CASIDYYTGELFF.

The chain couples TRBV29-1 to TRBJ2-7; the TCRdb D gene call, TRBD1, has no DNA to confirm it. CDR1 is SQVTM, CDR2 ANQGSEA, per germline. CDR3 length: 18 residues. The CDR3 reads CSDDDPQPTGVGSSEQYF.

This chain uses TRBV20-1 with TRBJ2-2; the D call from TCRdb, TRBD1, cannot be confirmed without DNA. Germline values: CDR1 DFQATT, CDR2 SNEGSKA (reference sequence). The CDR3 has 14 residues. The CDR3 is CSARLDRGTGELFF.

This chain uses TRBV29-1 with TRBJ2-2; the TRBD1 assignment by TCRdb is unverifiable without DNA. Per germline, CDR1 SQVTM and CDR2 ANQGSEA. The CDR3 loop spans 13 amino acids. CDR3 region: CSVEVGGSGELFF.

The rearrangement joins TRBV20-1 to TRBJ1-2; absent DNA, TCRdb's TRBD1 call cannot be checked. Germline-derived CDR1 and CDR2 are DFQATT and SNEGSKA (reference sequence). This CDR3 is built from 12 residues. The CDR3 spells CSAWDRGPGYTF.

V and J are TRBV30 and TRBJ1-1; TCRdb returns TRBD1, unconfirmable since there is no DNA. Germline CDR1 reads GTSNPN; CDR2 reads SVGIG (reference sequence). CDR3 length: 11 residues. The CDR3 region is CVAGDVTEAFF.

The chain carries TRBV12-3 or TRBV12-4 and TRBJ2-1. The CDR3 runs 13 residues. CDR3 sequence: CASRRGPPNEQFF.

The rearrangement links TRBV20-1 to TRBJ1-4; TCRdb returns TRBD1, unconfirmable since there is no DNA. The CDR3 length is 15 residues. Per the germline V gene, CDR1 is DFQATT and CDR2 is SNEGSKA (reference sequence). The CDR3 here is CSATSQRGSDEKLFF.

J is TRBJ1-4 and V is TRBV12-3 or TRBV12-4; lacking DNA, the TRBD1 call made by TCRdb goes unchecked. The CDR3 runs 12 residues. The CDR3 loop reads CASRAQTGGPFF.

CDR3 sequence: CASSPTQSNYGYTF. The V and J genes are TRBV6-5 and TRBJ1-2. The CDR3 runs to 14 residues. In germline, CDR1 is MNHEY, CDR2 SVGAGI.

The chain uses TRBV12-3 or TRBV12-4 and TRBJ1-1. The CDR3 is 14 amino acids. The CDR3 reads CASSIRSENAEAFF.